A selection of T cell receptor beta chains follows, all from one sample in a study of shared clonotypes between healthy human individuals. Sequenced by immunoSEQ multiplex PCR; TCRdb stores in-frame clones only, minus some. The table records about 490,000 clones, around 80% of them present only once. The sample consisted of PBMCs. The source is a woman in her forties in good health. Some clones in this sample may be carry-over from other donors' samples. Each CDR3 is given with its conserved first and last residue. D genes are given only for firm matches. Clone size is stated in some rows and not others, as once, few, many or a class when expanded.

J | size | V | D | DNA | CDR3
TRBJ1-1 | . | TRBV18 | TRBD1 | TGTGCCAGCTCGATGACAGGGCGCACTGAAGCTTTCTTT | CASSMTGRTEAFF
TRBJ1-1 | few | TRBV2 | TRBD1 | TGTGCCAGCAGCTGGGACAGGTCAGCTTTCTTT | CASSWDRSAFF
TRBJ2-1 | . | TRBV6-6 | TRBD1 | TGTGCCAGCAGCCCCTTGTCGGACAGGGTATACAATGAGCAGTTCTTC | CASSPLSDRVYNEQFF
TRBJ1-5 | . | TRBV4-2 | TRBD1 | TGTGCCAGCAGCCCCGGGACAGGGGGCAATCAGCCCCAGCATTTT | CASSPGTGGNQPQHF
TRBJ1-1 | . | TRBV30 | . | TGTGCCTGGAGTCCTCGGACTAAAGCTTTCTTT | CAWSPRTKAFF
TRBJ2-1 | few | TRBV27 | TRBD2 | TGTGCCAGCAAAATTAGCGGGGCCTACAATGAGCAGTTCTTC | CASKISGAYNEQFF
TRBJ1-5 | . | TRBV21-1 | . | TGTGCCAGCAGCAAAAAGGGTCCGGGCTCCGATAGCAATCAGCCCCAGCATTTT | CASSKKGPGSDSNQPQHF
TRBJ1-2 | . | TRBV4-1 | TRBD1 | TGCGCCAGCAGCCAAGGACCTGGGACAGCGGACTATGGCTACACCTTC | CASSQGPGTADYGYTF
TRBJ2-2 | . | TRBV7-9 | TRBD1 | TGTGCCAGCAGCTGGGACAGGGAGACCGGGGAGCTGTTTTTT | CASSWDRETGELFF
TRBJ1-2 | . | TRBV9 | . | TGTGCCAGCAGCCTATACCCAGGGGCGGGTGGCTACACCTTC | CASSLYPGAGGYTF
TRBJ2-7 | . | TRBV7-8 | . | TGTGCCAGCAGCTTGAGGACAGACTCCTACGAGCAGTACTTC | CASSLRTDSYEQYF
TRBJ2-5 | . | TRBV7-7 | . | TGTGCCAGCAGCTTAGTAAGGGGTGGAGGTCAAGAGACCCAGTACTTC | CASSLVRGGGQETQYF
TRBJ2-3 | . | TRBV28 | . | TGTGCCAGCACTTCGGTAGCCACAGATACGCAGTATTTT | CASTSVATDTQYF
TRBJ2-5 | . | TRBV28 | . | TGTGCCAGCAGTTTAATAGGCCAGGCCGTGCAAGAGACCCAGTACTTC | CASSLIGQAVQETQYF
TRBJ2-5 | . | TRBV25-1 | . | TGTGCCAGCCCCCAGGGAAAGCAGTACTTC | CASPQGKQYF
TRBJ1-2 | . | TRBV18 | . | TGTGCCAGCTCACCGGGGGGGCAAGGCTACACCTTC | CASSPGGQGYTF
TRBJ2-5 | . | TRBV6-5 | . | TGTGCCAGCAAACAGAGGGGACGGCTCCAAGAGACCCAGTACTTC | CASKQRGRLQETQYF
TRBJ2-1 | . | TRBV7-2 | . | TGTGCCAGCAGCTTAGAAGGGGACTGGAACAATGAGCAGTTCTTC | CASSLEGDWNNEQFF
TRBJ2-1 | . | TRBV30 | . | TGTGCCTGGAGTGTACATGGGACATCAATTTACAATGAGCAGTTCTTC | CAWSVHGTSIYNEQFF
TRBJ2-7 | few | TRBV4-2 | TRBD2 | TGTGCCAGCAGCCAAGAATACAGCGGGAGCTACGAGCAGTACTTC | CASSQEYSGSYEQYF
TRBJ1-5 | . | TRBV10-2 | . | TGCGCCAGCAGTTTGGCCCCGGATCAGCCCCAGCATTTT | CASSLAPDQPQHF
TRBJ2-1 | . | TRBV28 | TRBD1 | TGTGCCACGACAGGGGGCTATTCGAACAATGAGCAGTTCTTC | CATTGGYSNNEQFF
TRBJ2-7 | few | TRBV7-9 | . | TGTGCCAGCAGCTTAATAGCAGGGTCCTACGAGCAGTACTTC | CASSLIAGSYEQYF
TRBJ2-5 | . | TRBV25-1 | . | TGTGCCAGCAGTCGGGGGAAGTCGGAGACCCAGTACTTC | CASSRGKSETQYF
TRBJ1-2 | . | TRBV27 | TRBD1 | TGTGCCAGCAGTTTGCGTCCGGGACAGGGAAACTATGGCTACACCTTC | CASSLRPGQGNYGYTF
TRBJ1-1 | . | TRBV5-1 | . | TGCGCCAGCAGCTTGGGCGGGAACACTGAAGCTTTCTTT | CASSLGGNTEAFF
TRBJ2-7 | . | TRBV6-5 | TRBD1 | TGTGCCAGCAGCAGGGACAGGAGTTTCTACGAGCAGTACTTC | CASSRDRSFYEQYF
TRBJ2-5 | . | TRBV14 | TRBD2 | TGTGCCAGCAGCGCCGGGAGGGGGTACCAAGAGACCCAGTACTTC | CASSAGRGYQETQYF
TRBJ2-7 | . | TRBV6-1 | . | TGTGCCAGCAGTGCCGCGGGCGGCGAGCAGTACTTC | CASSAAGGEQYF
TRBJ1-2 | . | TRBV21-1 | . | TGTGCCAGCACCCGACAGGGCTCTGGCTACACCTTC | CASTRQGSGYTF
TRBJ1-2 | . | TRBV6-6 | TRBD1 | TGTGCCAGCAGCACGACAGGGGAGGGAAGTTATGGCTACACCTTC | CASSTTGEGSYGYTF
TRBJ2-2 | . | TRBV5-1 | TRBD2 | TGCGCCAGCAGCTCCCTGGGTAGCGGGGGACCCAACACCGGGGAGCTGTTTTTT | CASSSLGSGGPNTGELFF
TRBJ2-7 | once | TRBV28 | . | TGTGCCAGCAGTTCAGCCCCCTACGAGCAGTACTTC | CASSSAPYEQYF
TRBJ2-7 | once | TRBV12-2 | . | TGTGCAAGTCGCTTTTACAACCACTCCTACGAGCAGTACTTC | CASRFYNHSYEQYF
TRBJ2-7 | . | TRBV11-2 | . | TGTGCCAGCAGCGCCGGACTGTTATCCTACGAGCAGTACTTC | CASSAGLLSYEQYF
TRBJ1-5 | . | TRBV28 | . | TGTGCCAGCAGTCTCAATTATCAGCCCCAGCATTTT | CASSLNYQPQHF
TRBJ2-3 | . | TRBV4-3 | . | TGCGCCAGCAGCCAAGATACCGGAGACCCAAATACGCAGTATTTT | CASSQDTGDPNTQYF
TRBJ1-2 | . | TRBV28 | . | TGTGCCAGCAGTTTGGGCCAGGGTACCTATGGCTACACCTTC | CASSLGQGTYGYTF
TRBJ2-2 | . | TRBV7-9 | . | TGTGCCAGCAGCTTACTCGCAGGGGCCACCGGGGAGCTGTTTTTT | CASSLLAGATGELFF
TRBJ1-4 | . | TRBV2 | TRBD1 | TGTGCCAGCACCGGGACAGCGGCTAATGAAAAACTGTTTTTT | CASTGTAANEKLFF
TRBJ2-3 | . | TRBV29-1 | . | TGCAGCGTTGAAGATCTGGGCCCGGCGGGCACAGATACGCAGTATTTT | CSVEDLGPAGTDTQYF
TRBJ2-3 | many | TRBV9 | . | TGTGCCAGCAGCGCAAGACAGATAAGCACAGATACGCAGTATTTT | CASSARQISTDTQYF
TRBJ2-2 | . | TRBV29-1 | TRBD1 | TGCAGCGCCGTGACAGGGGGCAACACCGGGGAGCTGTTTTTT | CSAVTGGNTGELFF
TRBJ1-1 | . | TRBV2 | . | TGTGCCAGCAGGGGCGCGGACACTGAAGCTTTCTTT | CASRGADTEAFF
TRBJ2-1 | . | TRBV28 | . | TGTGCCAGCAGTTTATTGGGGGGATTCAGTGAGCAGTTCTTC | CASSLLGGFSEQFF
TRBJ1-1 | . | TRBV28 | . | TGTGCCAGCAGTTTAGTTAAGAACACTGAAGCTTTCTTT | CASSLVKNTEAFF